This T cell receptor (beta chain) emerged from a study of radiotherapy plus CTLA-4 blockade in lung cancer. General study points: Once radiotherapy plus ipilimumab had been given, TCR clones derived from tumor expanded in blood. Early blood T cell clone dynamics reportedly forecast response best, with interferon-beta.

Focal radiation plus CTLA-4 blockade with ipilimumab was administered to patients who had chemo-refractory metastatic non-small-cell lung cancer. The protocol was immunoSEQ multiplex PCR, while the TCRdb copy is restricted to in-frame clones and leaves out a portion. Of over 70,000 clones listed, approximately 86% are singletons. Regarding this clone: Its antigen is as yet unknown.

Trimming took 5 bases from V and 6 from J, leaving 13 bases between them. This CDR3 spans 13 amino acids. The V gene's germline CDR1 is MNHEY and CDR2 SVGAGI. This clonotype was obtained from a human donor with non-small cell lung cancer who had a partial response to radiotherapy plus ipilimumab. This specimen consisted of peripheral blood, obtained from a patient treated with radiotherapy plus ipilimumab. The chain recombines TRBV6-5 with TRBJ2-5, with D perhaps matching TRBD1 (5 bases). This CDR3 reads CASSTQGAKTQYF. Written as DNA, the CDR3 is TGTGCCAGCAGTACCCAAGGGGCGAAGACCCAGTACTTC.